A selection of T cell receptor beta chains follows, all from one sample in a study of T-cell memory formation after mild COVID-19. From the 5' RACE reads, TCRdb called clonotypes with MiXCR, one entry per CDR3 protein. The sample lists 150,000 to 200,000 distinct CDR3 sequences, about 14% occurring once. Sequencing was carried out using PBMCs or a T cell subset sorted from them (not recorded which). The receptors were sampled from an adult woman who had mild COVID-19 (a few samples of this study predate the infection). Cell type and time point are not known. Both conserved end residues are part of each CDR3. The order of the fields is CDR3 protein, CDR3 DNA, D gene, J gene, clone size, V gene. D genes are given only for firm matches. Some rows have no size entry. The others give once, few or many, or a class for an expanded clone.

CASRDRGSYEQYF | TGCGCCAGCCGGGACAGGGGCTCCTACGAGCAGTACTTC | TRBD1 | TRBJ2-7 | many | TRBV4-1
CASSSLGGWYGYTF | TGTGCCAGCAGCTCCCTCGGGGGCTGGTATGGCTACACCTTC | . | TRBJ1-2 | few | TRBV7-2
CASSISGHSTDTQYF | TGTGCCAGTAGTATTTCGGGACATAGCACAGATACGCAGTATTTT | . | TRBJ2-3 | . | TRBV19
CASSLTQTEAFF | TGTGCCAGCAGCCTAACACAAACTGAAGCTTTCTTT | . | TRBJ1-1 | few | TRBV12-3/TRBV12-4
CASSYVSYGYTF | TGTGCCAGCAGTTACGTGAGTTATGGCTACACCTTC | . | TRBJ1-2 | . | TRBV6-2/TRBV6-3
CASSSNGLANYGYTF | TGCGCCAGCAGCTCCAATGGTCTAGCTAACTATGGCTACACCTTC | . | TRBJ1-2 | few | TRBV5-1
CASKVEGYLYEQYF | TGTGCCAGCAAAGTTGAGGGCTATCTCTACGAGCAGTACTTC | . | TRBJ2-7 | few | TRBV6-5
CASSPRKGSGQETQYF | TGTGCCAGCTCACCAAGAAAGGGTTCGGGTCAAGAGACCCAGTACTTC | . | TRBJ2-5 | few | TRBV18
CASSSLLGLGNEQFF | TGTGCCAGCAGTTCCCTACTAGGATTGGGCAATGAGCAGTTCTTC | . | TRBJ2-1 | . | TRBV6-2/TRBV6-3
CATWGSFEEQYF | TGTGCCACGTGGGGCAGCTTCGAGGAGCAGTACTTC | . | TRBJ2-7 | . | TRBV12-3/TRBV12-4
CASSWDGSSGNTIYF | TGTGCCAGCAGCTGGGACGGCTCCTCTGGAAACACCATATATTTT | . | TRBJ1-3 | . | TRBV11-2
CASSLAPGTAPLTYEKLFF | TGTGCCAGCAGCTTAGCGCCCGGGACAGCTCCGCTAACTTATGAAAAACTGTTTTTT | TRBD1 | TRBJ1-4 | few | TRBV7-8
CASSSRTSRTDTQYF | TGTGCCAGCAGCTCAAGGACTAGCCGCACAGATACGCAGTATTTT | TRBD2 | TRBJ2-3 | few | TRBV7-9
CASSDRGDSYNEQFF | TGTGCCAGCAGTGACCGGGGCGACTCCTACAATGAGCAGTTCTTC | . | TRBJ2-1 | few | TRBV6-4
CASRARAYTEAFF | TGTGCCAGCAGAGCCAGGGCCTACACTGAAGCTTTCTTT | . | TRBJ1-1 | . | TRBV2
CASSLSSASEAFF | TGTGCCAGCAGCTTATCTAGTGCCTCTGAAGCTTTCTTT | . | TRBJ1-1 | . | TRBV7-3
CASSSTNEQYF | TGTGCCAGCAGCTCAACTAACGAGCAGTACTTC | . | TRBJ2-7 | few | TRBV7-8
CAWSSQGGTEAFF | TGTGCCTGGAGTTCCCAGGGTGGCACTGAAGCTTTCTTT | . | TRBJ1-1 | . | TRBV30
CASSQVGSGVYEQFF | TGTGCCAGCAGCCAAGTTGGGTCGGGAGTCTATGAGCAGTTCTTC | . | TRBJ2-1 | . | TRBV3-1
CASESTLQTGELFF | TGTGCCAGCGAGTCCACCCTACAGACCGGGGAGCTGTTTTTT | . | TRBJ2-2 | few | TRBV7-3
CAWSVLGGSQDTGELFF | TGTGCCTGGAGTGTCCTTGGAGGGAGTCAGGACACCGGGGAGCTGTTTTTT | . | TRBJ2-2 | . | TRBV30
CASSNTLAETQYF | TGTGCCAGCAGCAATACGCTAGCGGAGACCCAGTACTTC | . | TRBJ2-5 | . | TRBV7-8
CASSLAVWGVYNEQFF | TGTGCCAGCAGTTTAGCCGTCTGGGGGGTCTACAATGAGCAGTTCTTC | . | TRBJ2-1 | . | TRBV12-3/TRBV12-4
CASSDPSWRSTDTQYF | TGTGCCAGCAGTGACCCAAGTTGGAGAAGCACAGATACGCAGTATTTT | . | TRBJ2-3 | few | TRBV6-4
CASSLRTPVGETQYF | TGTGCCAGCAGCCTCCGGACTCCGGTCGGGGAGACCCAGTACTTC | . | TRBJ2-5 | few | TRBV3-1
CSAREISSSYEQYF | TGCAGTGCTAGAGAAATTAGTTCAAGCTACGAGCAGTACTTC | . | TRBJ2-7 | . | TRBV20-1
CATEITGKQYF | TGTGCCACCGAGATAACAGGAAAGCAGTACTTC | . | TRBJ2-4 | . | TRBV19
CATSDAGTSGRNYEQYF | TGTGCCACCAGTGACGCCGGGACTAGCGGGAGGAATTACGAGCAGTACTTC | TRBD2 | TRBJ2-7 | few | TRBV24-1
CASSYSLGLVQETQYF | TGTGCCAGCAGTTACTCCCTAGGACTAGTACAAGAGACCCAGTACTTC | TRBD2 | TRBJ2-5 | few | TRBV6-5
CASSPGTGGTEAFF | TGTGCCAGCAGCCCCGGGACAGGGGGCACTGAAGCTTTCTTT | TRBD1 | TRBJ1-1 | . | TRBV3-1
CSVGTSGRVDEQFF | TGCAGCGTAGGGACTAGCGGGAGGGTAGATGAGCAGTTCTTC | TRBD2 | TRBJ2-1 | many | TRBV29-1